The 25 T cell receptor beta chains below come from one sample, sequenced in a study of cytomegalovirus exposure and HLA in healthy donors. PCR involved 60 Vbeta and 13 Jbeta primers. Sequencing was performed with immunoSEQ multiplex PCR; in TCRdb, only in-frame clones are kept and a portion is missing. This sample contains tens of thousands of clones. The source material was PBMCs. The receptors were gathered from a female donor in good health and CMV-seronegative.

The chain carries TRBV6-1 and TRBJ1-5, with a possible D match to TRBD1 (6 bases). V lost 2 bases and J lost 7, with 18 bases in between. Germline V gene data show CDR1 as MNHNS and CDR2 as SASEGT. CDR3 length: 16 amino acids. The chain's CDR3 is CASSESLGAQGQPQHF. Written as DNA, the CDR3 is TGTGCCAGCAGTGAAAGTTTGGGGGCGCAGGGGCAGCCCCAGCATTTT.

The V and J genes are TRBV30 and TRBJ2-3, with TRBD2 matching 7 bases. V lost 2 bases to trimming and J lost 5 bases; unmatched junction nucleotides: 7. Germline CDR1 GTSNPN, CDR2 SVGIG (reference sequence). The CDR3 extends over 14 amino acids. The CDR3 region has the DNA TGTGCCTGGAGTCGGACGGGAGGCTTAGATACGCAGTATTTT. It yields the protein CAWSRTGGLDTQYF.

This chain uses TRBV5-8 with TRBJ1-1, with 8 nucleotides matching TRBD1. Germline values: CDR1 SGHTS, CDR2 YDEGEE. The length of the CDR3 is 16 residues. The V gene end was trimmed by 0 bases and the J gene end by 6 bases; junction bases not matched to a gene: 10. The CDR3 protein is CASSLAGSGGTPEAFF. The DNA of the CDR3 is TGTGCCAGCAGCTTGGCCGGGTCAGGGGGCACCCCTGAAGCTTTCTTT.

The CDR3: CASSRGVGSSNQPQHF. The CDR3 DNA follows: TGTGCCAGCAGCCGAGGTGTTGGGAGTAGCAATCAGCCCCAGCATTTT. V and J are TRBV6-6 and TRBJ1-5; D call uncertain. Germline V gene data show CDR1 as MNHNY and CDR2 as SVGAGI (reference sequence). The V end lost 6 bases, the J end lost 0 bases, and 15 bases lay between the germline ends. The CDR3 totals 16 residues.

This chain joins TRBV5-1 and TRBJ1-1; TRBD1 aligns across 7 bases. The V gene end was trimmed by 1 base and the J gene end by 0 bases; junction bases not matched to a gene: 6. The CDR3 contains 16 residues. From germline, CDR1 is SGHRS and CDR2 YFSETQ. CDR3 nucleotides: TGCGCCAGCAGCTTGATGGACAGGCCTGTGAACACTGAAGCTTTCTTT. This codes for CASSLMDRPVNTEAFF.

This chain joins TRBV7-9 and TRBJ2-1, with D perhaps matching TRBD1 (6 bases). Germline V gives CDR1 SEHNR, CDR2 FQNEAQ (reference sequence). With 2 bases removed from V and 6 bases from J, the gap between germline ends came to 14 bases. There are 15 residues in the CDR3. CDR3 nucleotide sequence: TGTGCCAGCAGCTTACTCAGGGGTCCAAGCAATGAGCAGTTCTTC. The encoded protein is CASSLLRGPSNEQFF.

J is TRBJ1-2 and V is TRBV19; weak D call: TRBD1 (5 bases). The germline V gene encodes CDR1 LNHDA and CDR2 SQIVND (reference sequence). V lost 2 bases, J lost 6 bases, and 13 bases lay in between. There are 14 residues in the CDR3. CDR3: CASSITRGLDGYTF. CDR3 sequence (DNA): TGTGCCAGTAGTATAACGCGGGGACTTGATGGCTACACCTTC.

The chain has TRBV28 and TRBJ1-4; the D gene is possibly TRBD1 (5 bases). Trimming took 5 bases from V and 0 from J, leaving 22 bases between them. The CDR3 sequence is 19 residues long. Germline V lookup: CDR1 MDHEN, CDR2 SYDVKM. The CDR3 is CASSTPQGRADTTNEKLFF. In nucleotides, the CDR3 is TGTGCCAGCAGTACCCCTCAGGGCAGGGCTGATACAACTAATGAAAAACTGTTTTTT. Drawing the rest from reference TRBV28 and TRBJ1-4, the complete variable domain is DVKVTQSSRYLVKRTGEKVFLECVQDMDHENMFWYRQDPGLGLRLIYFSYDVKMKEKGDIPEGYSVSREKKERFSLILESASTNQTSMYLCASSTPQGRADTTNEKLFFGSGTQLSVL.

The CDR3 bases are TGTGCCAGCAATGCCGGGGTGAACACTGAAGCTTTCTTT. Translating gives CASNAGVNTEAFF. The V and J genes are TRBV9 and TRBJ1-1; D call uncertain. The CDR3 contains 13 residues. Trimming shortened V by 6 bases and J by 0 bases, and 9 bases separated the two germline ends. Germline CDR1 and CDR2: SGDLS and YYNGEE.

This chain's CDR3 is CATSRGEETQYF. CDR3 DNA: TGTGCCACCAGCAGGGGAGAAGAGACCCAGTACTTC. This chain uses TRBV15 with TRBJ2-5; TRBD2 is a possible D gene (5 bases). The germline CDR1 and CDR2 sequences are LNHNV and YYDKDF (reference sequence). V gave up 3 bases and J gave up 3 bases, with 5 bases separating them. The CDR3 contains 12 residues.

This chain connects TRBV7-8 to TRBJ1-1, with 7 bases identical to TRBD1. The CDR3 is 13 amino acids. Germline values: CDR1 SGHVS, CDR2 FQNEAQ. The V gene end was trimmed by 6 bases and the J gene end by 4 bases; junction bases not matched to a gene: 5. The CDR3 protein is CASRPTGATEAFF. CDR3 in DNA: TGTGCCAGCAGACCTACAGGGGCCACTGAAGCTTTCTTT.

CDR3 DNA sequence: TGTGCCAGCAGCCGGACAGGGAACACCGGGGAGCTGTTTTTT. It translates to CASSRTGNTGELFF. The chain uses TRBV13 and TRBJ2-2; 7 nucleotides line up with TRBD1. Germline assignment: CDR1 PRHDT and CDR2 FYEKMQ (reference sequence). The CDR3 has 14 amino acids. Trimming at V came to 5 bases and at J to 1 base, leaving 1 base not matched to a gene.

V is TRBV9 and J is TRBJ1-3; the D gene is possibly TRBD1 (5 bases). CDR1 and CDR2 (germline): SGDLS, YYNGEE. The CDR3 contains 15 residues. V was clipped by 4 bases and J by 3 bases, with 14 bases between them. Written as DNA, the CDR3 is TGTGCCAGCAGCCCCCGGGGGGTAGATGGAAACACCATATATTTT. Its translation: CASSPRGVDGNTIYF.

The chain uses TRBV6-5 and TRBJ1-2, with a tentative D call TRBD1 (5 bases). Germline loops: CDR1 MNHEY, CDR2 SVGAGI. CDR3 length equals 15 residues. V shed 1 base and J shed 8 bases, with 17 bases lying between them. The CDR3, as DNA: TGTGCCAGCAGTTACTTAGGCAGGGAAGTACGAGGCTACACCTTC. It is translated as CASSYLGREVRGYTF.

V is TRBV9 and J is TRBJ1-6, with a possible D match to TRBD1 (6 bases). The ends were cut back, 4 bases at V and 7 bases at J, with 12 bases in the middle. Germline V gene data show CDR1 as SGDLS and CDR2 as YYNGEE. There are 14 residues in the CDR3. CDR3 loop: CASSIKTGNSPLHF. In nucleotides, the CDR3 is TGTGCCAGCAGCATCAAGACAGGAAATTCACCCCTCCACTTT.

The rearrangement uses TRBV18 and TRBJ2-5; D is possibly TRBD2 (6 bases). The CDR3 runs 15 residues. The germline V and J ends were trimmed by 1 base and 4 bases, with 13 bases remaining between them. The germline gives CDR1 KGHSH, CDR2 LQKENI. The chain's CDR3 is CASSPLQGGGETQYF. Written as DNA, the CDR3 is TGTGCCAGCTCACCACTTCAGGGAGGAGGAGAGACCCAGTACTTC.

V usage is TRBV6-6 and J usage is TRBJ2-7; 7 nucleotides line up with TRBD2. This CDR3 has 16 amino acids. V trimming: 0 bases; J trimming: 0 bases; junction bases outside the gene matches: 5. CDR1 and CDR2 (germline): MNHNY, SVGAGI (reference sequence). In DNA, the CDR3 is TGTGCCAGCAGTTACTCCCCGGGACTATCCTCCTACGAGCAGTACTTC. Residues: CASSYSPGLSSYEQYF.

This chain links TRBV4-3 with TRBJ2-5, with 8 bases identical to TRBD1. The end of the DNA fits TRBJ2-7 better, so the J call may be wrong. The germline V gene has CDR1 LGHNA and CDR2 YSLEER. The CDR3 runs to 15 residues. In DNA form, the CDR3 reads TGCGCCAGCAGCCAAGGACAGGGGAGCTCCTACGAGCAGTACTTC. Its translation: CASSQGQGSSYEQYF.

The CDR3 reads CASSRGSGRNEQFF. In nucleotides, the CDR3 is TGTGCCAGCAGCCGGGGTAGCGGGAGGAATGAGCAGTTCTTC. V usage is TRBV6-5 and J usage is TRBJ2-1, with 10 nucleotides matching TRBD2. Germline loops: CDR1 MNHEY, CDR2 SVGAGI. V was pared by 6 bases and J by 7 bases, with 6 bases of the junction left unmatched. This CDR3 is 14 amino acids long.

The V gene is TRBV5-5, the J gene TRBJ2-7, with 9 bases aligning to TRBD1. This CDR3 is built from 14 residues. Germline trimming cut 0 bases from V and 6 bases from J; bases unmatched to any gene: 4. The germline CDR1 and CDR2 sequences are SGHKS and YYEKEE (reference sequence). The CDR3 nucleotides read TGTGCCAGCAGCTTGGGACAGGGGGTAGGCGAGCAGTACTTC. Amino acids: CASSLGQGVGEQYF.

The genes are TRBV6-5 and TRBJ2-7; 10 bases are shared with TRBD2. Germline V gene sequence: CDR1 MNHEY, CDR2 SVGAGI. The CDR3 is 15 amino acids. Unmatched junction bases numbered 6, after V lost 1 base and J lost 6 bases. The CDR3 loop is CASSYFSGGASEQYF. CDR3 DNA: TGTGCCAGCAGTTACTTCAGCGGGGGGGCCAGCGAGCAGTACTTC.

The CDR3 is CASSYRLGGNQPQHF. The CDR3 nucleotides read TGCGCCAGCAGCTACCGTCTTGGAGGTAATCAGCCCCAGCATTTT. The chain combines TRBV4-1 with TRBJ1-5; D is unresolved. CDR3 size: 15 residues. The germline V gene encodes CDR1 MGHRA and CDR2 YSYEKL. Trimming stripped 5 bases from V and 4 bases from J, with 15 bases between.

The CDR3 loop is CAIATGSVTGELFF. CDR3 nucleotides: TGTGCCATCGCGACAGGGTCGGTCACCGGGGAGCTGTTTTTT. The genes are TRBV10-3 and TRBJ2-2, with TRBD1 matching over 7 bases. V gave up 8 bases and J gave up 4 bases; unmatched junction bases: 7. This CDR3 region has 14 residues. Looked up from germline, CDR1 is ENHRY and CDR2 is SYGVKD.

V and J are TRBV18 and TRBJ2-7, with 15 bases aligning to TRBD2. Trimming at V came to 5 bases and at J to 5 bases, leaving 13 bases not matched to a gene. CDR1 and CDR2 (germline): KGHSH, LQKENI. This CDR3 region has 18 residues. The CDR3 DNA is TGTGCCAGCTCATTTCGGACTAGCGGGGGGGCCTTGGTCCACGAGCAGTACTTC. Its translation is CASSFRTSGGALVHEQYF. Based on the CDR3 plus reference TRBV18 and TRBJ2-7, the full variable domain is NAGVMQNPRHLVRRRGQEARLRCSPMKGHSHVYWYRQLPEEGLKFMVYLQKENIIDESGMPKERFSAEFPKEGPSILRIQQVVRGDSAAYFCASSFRTSGGALVHEQYFGPGTRLTVT.

The V and J genes are TRBV9 and TRBJ2-1; no firm D call. Trimming left V 4 bases short and J 1 base short, with 9 bases between. The germline gives CDR1 SGDLS, CDR2 YYNGEE. This CDR3 comprises 14 residues. The CDR3 DNA reads TGTGCCAGCAGCCTATCGGGTTCCTACAATGAGCAGTTCTTC. This translates into CASSLSGSYNEQFF.